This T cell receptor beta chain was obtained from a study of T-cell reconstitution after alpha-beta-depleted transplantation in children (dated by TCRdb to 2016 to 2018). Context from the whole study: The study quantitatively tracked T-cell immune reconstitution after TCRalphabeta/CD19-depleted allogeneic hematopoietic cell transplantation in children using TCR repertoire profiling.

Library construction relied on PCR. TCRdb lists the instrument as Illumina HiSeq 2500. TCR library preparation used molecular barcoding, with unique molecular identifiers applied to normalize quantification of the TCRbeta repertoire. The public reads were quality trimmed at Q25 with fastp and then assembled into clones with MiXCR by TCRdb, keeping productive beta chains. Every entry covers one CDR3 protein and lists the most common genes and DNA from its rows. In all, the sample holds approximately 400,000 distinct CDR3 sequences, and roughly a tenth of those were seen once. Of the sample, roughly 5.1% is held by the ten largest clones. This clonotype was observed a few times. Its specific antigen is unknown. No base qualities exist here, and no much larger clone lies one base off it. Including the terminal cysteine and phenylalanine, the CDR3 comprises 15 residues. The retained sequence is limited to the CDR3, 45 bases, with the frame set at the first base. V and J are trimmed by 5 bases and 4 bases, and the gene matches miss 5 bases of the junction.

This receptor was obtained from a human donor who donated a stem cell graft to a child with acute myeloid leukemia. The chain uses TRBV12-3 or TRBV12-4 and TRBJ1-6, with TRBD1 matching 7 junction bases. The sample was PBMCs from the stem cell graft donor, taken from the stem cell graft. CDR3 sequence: CASSRRTGYNSPLHF. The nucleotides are TGTGCCAGCAGTCGCCGGACAGGTTATAATTCACCCCTCCACTTT.